This is a list of T cell receptor beta chains from one sample in a study of T cell responses to AZD1222 COVID-19 vaccine. Using immunoSEQ multiplex PCR, the repertoire was profiled, and TCRdb retains in-frame clones only, with some absent. Of 150,000 to 200,000 clones in the sample, about 94% were seen once. Source: peripheral blood, taken on day 0 of AZD1222 vaccination. These receptors were collected from an adult in good health. The CDR3 runs from the conserved cysteine through the conserved F or W. The order of the fields is V gene, clone size, J gene, D gene, CDR3 protein, CDR3 DNA. The D gene is left open where the match is weak. A clone size is listed for some rows: how often the clone was seen (once, few, many), or a class if it is expanded.

TRBV27,-,TRBJ1-5,TRBD1,CASSRQGLGQPQHF,TGTGCCAGCAGTCGACAGGGTCTAGGGCAGCCCCAGCATTTT
TRBV5-3,-,TRBJ1-2,TRBD1,CARSPGTGSVYTF,TGTGCCAGAAGCCCGGGGACAGGGAGTGTCTACACCTTC
TRBV19,-,TRBJ1-5,TRBD1,CASSNRDSGWPQHF,TGTGCCAGTAGTAACCGGGACAGCGGCTGGCCCCAGCATTTT
TRBV28,-,TRBJ1-3,-,CASSLSRGVGGNTIYF,TGTGCCAGCAGTTTATCCAGAGGGGTGGGTGGAAACACCATATATTTT
TRBV7-2,-,TRBJ1-1,-,CASSPRGTAMNTEAFF,TGTGCCAGCAGCCCAAGGGGAACAGCGATGAACACTGAAGCTTTCTTT
TRBV3-1/TRBV3-2,-,TRBJ1-2,-,CASSQDLMREYGYTF,TGTGCCAGCAGCCAAGATTTGATGAGGGAGTACGGCTACACCTTC
TRBV5-4,-,TRBJ2-3,-,CASSLGGSSDTQYF,TGTGCCAGCAGCTTGGGGGGATCCTCAGATACGCAGTATTTT
TRBV30,-,TRBJ1-2,-,CAWSVSRTDYGYTF,TGTGCCTGGAGTGTATCCCGGACAGACTATGGCTACACCTTC
TRBV9,-,TRBJ2-7,TRBD2,CASSAGLAGDYEQYF,TGTGCCAGCAGCGCTGGACTAGCGGGAGACTACGAGCAGTACTTC
TRBV30,-,TRBJ1-5,-,CAWTNPGRHRDQPQHF,TGTGCCTGGACCAACCCGGGAAGGCATCGCGATCAGCCCCAGCATTTT
TRBV18,-,TRBJ2-3,TRBD2,CASSLLAGVTDTQYF,TGTGCCAGCTCATTACTAGCGGGAGTCACAGATACGCAGTATTTT
TRBV7-2,-,TRBJ2-4,-,CASSPQLAKNIQYF,TGTGCCAGCAGCCCCCAATTAGCCAAAAACATTCAGTACTTC
TRBV10-3,-,TRBJ1-5,TRBD1,CAISERGQVDQPQHF,TGTGCCATCAGTGAGAGGGGACAGGTCGATCAGCCCCAGCATTTT
TRBV2,-,TRBJ2-5,-,CASIRDPGETQYF,TGTGCCAGCATTCGAGACCCGGGGGAGACCCAGTACTTC
TRBV5-1,-,TRBJ1-3,-,CASSLGGGTDSGNTIYF,TGCGCCAGCAGCTTGGGAGGAGGGACCGACTCTGGAAACACCATATATTTT
TRBV3-1/TRBV3-2,once,TRBJ1-6,-,CASSQGREGSYNSPLHF,TGTGCCAGCAGCCAAGGGCGGGAAGGGTCCTATAATTCACCCCTCCACTTT
TRBV10-1,-,TRBJ1-6,-,CASSVYRDNSPLHF,TGCGCCAGCAGTGTATACAGGGATAATTCACCCCTCCACTTT
TRBV30,-,TRBJ2-2,TRBD2,CAWSVAGGGNTGELFF,TGTGCCTGGAGTGTAGCGGGAGGGGGGAACACCGGGGAGCTGTTTTTT
TRBV7-2,-,TRBJ2-7,-,CASSFNRVEQYF,TGTGCCAGCAGCTTCAACCGGGTCGAGCAGTACTTC
TRBV5-4,-,TRBJ1-1,-,CASSLAAGSEAFF,TGTGCCAGCAGCTTGGCTGCCGGGTCTGAAGCTTTCTTT
TRBV11-2,-,TRBJ1-1,-,CASSLPNIRAFF,TGTGCCAGCAGCCTCCCTAATATCCGAGCTTTCTTT
TRBV6-1,-,TRBJ2-7,-,CASSDLGDSVEQYF,TGTGCCAGCAGTGATCTCGGGGATAGCGTCGAGCAGTACTTC